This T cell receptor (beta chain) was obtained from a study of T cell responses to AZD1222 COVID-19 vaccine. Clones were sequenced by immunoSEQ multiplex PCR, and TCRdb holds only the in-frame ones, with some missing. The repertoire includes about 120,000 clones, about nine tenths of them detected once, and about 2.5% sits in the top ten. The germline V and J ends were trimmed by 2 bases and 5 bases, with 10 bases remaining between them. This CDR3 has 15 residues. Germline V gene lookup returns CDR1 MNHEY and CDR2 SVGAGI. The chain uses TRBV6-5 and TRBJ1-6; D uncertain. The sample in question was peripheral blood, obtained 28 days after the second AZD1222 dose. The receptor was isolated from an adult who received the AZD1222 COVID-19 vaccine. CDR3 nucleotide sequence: TGTGCCAGCAGTTACACCGGGCGCCATAATTCACCCCTCCACTTT. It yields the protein CASSYTGRHNSPLHF.